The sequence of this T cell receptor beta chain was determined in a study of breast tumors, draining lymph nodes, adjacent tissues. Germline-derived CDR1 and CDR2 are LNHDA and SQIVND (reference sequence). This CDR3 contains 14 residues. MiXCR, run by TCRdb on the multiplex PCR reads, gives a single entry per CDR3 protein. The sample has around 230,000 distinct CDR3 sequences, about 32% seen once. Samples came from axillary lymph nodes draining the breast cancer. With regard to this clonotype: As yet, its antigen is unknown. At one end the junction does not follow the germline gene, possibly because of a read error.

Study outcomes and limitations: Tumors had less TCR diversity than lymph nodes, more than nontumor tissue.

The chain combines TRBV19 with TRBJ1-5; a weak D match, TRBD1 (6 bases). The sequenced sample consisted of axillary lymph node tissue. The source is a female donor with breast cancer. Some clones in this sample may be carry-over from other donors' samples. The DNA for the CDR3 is TGTGCCAGCAGTAGGGGACAAACTCGTCAGCCCCAGCATTTT. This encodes CASSRGQTRQPQHF.